This TCR beta chain was observed in a study of blood T cell repertoires in COVID-19. The J segment lost 2 bases and the V segment lost 1 base, leaving 6 bases of the junction unmatched. The CDR3 consists of 16 residues. The V gene's germline CDR1 is SGHVS and CDR2 FNYEAQ. Individuals aged about 18 to 90 years were recruited from 24 US areas. Recovered status in Cohort 3 required two negative PCRs, clearance, or symptom resolution. Authors' methods: Amplified reference gene primers provided the basis for estimating nucleated cell counts. Some clones are missing from TCRdb's copy, which holds only in-frame ones; the method was immunoSEQ multiplex PCR. The DNA gave D and trimming, while V, J and clone size come from that table. The data show a few hundred thousand clones, over 75% seen once.

Sequences were obtained from PBMCs or T cells enriched from blood (not recorded which). This chain uses TRBV7-6 with TRBJ1-1; 8 bases fit TRBD1. The sequence was obtained from a man under 40 who had recovered from COVID-19. CDR3 loop: CASSLGTGQVNTEAFF. CDR3 sequence (DNA): TGTGCCAGCAGCTTAGGTACGGGACAGGTTAACACTGAAGCTTTCTTT. The whole variable domain, filled in from reference TRBV7-6 and TRBJ1-1, reads GAGVSQSPRYKVTKRGQDVALRCDPISGHVSLYWYRQALGQGPEFLTYFNYEAQQDKSGLPNDRFSAERPEGSISTLTIQRTEQRDSAMYRCASSLGTGQVNTEAFFGQGTRLTVV.